This T cell receptor beta chain was retrieved from a study of T cells after yellow fever vaccination. On the study more broadly: Libraries from low-cell-number fractions were prepared with the SMART-Seq v4 Ultra Low Input RNA kit.

TCRdb re-called the 5' RACE reads with MiXCR, one entry per CDR3 protein. This table has around 350,000 distinct CDR3 sequences, 6% to 8% appearing once. This clonotype showed up many times. V dropped 4 bases and J dropped 8 bases, with 17 bases sitting between them. Germline V gene sequence: CDR1 SGHAT, CDR2 FQNNGV. CDR3 size: 15 residues. The material sequenced was PBMCs, taken 5 days after the yellow fever booster vaccination. The receptor comes from a young man who received the YFV17D yellow fever vaccine. The chain uses TRBV11-2 and TRBJ1-4, with a weak D call TRBD1 (5 bases). The DNA for the CDR3 is TGTGCCAGCAGCTCACGACAGATCCAGGGAGAAAAACTGTTTTTT. Its protein product is CASSSRQIQGEKLFF.